This TCR beta chain originates from a study of radiotherapy plus CTLA-4 blockade in lung cancer. The method was immunoSEQ multiplex PCR; TCRdb's version includes in-frame clones alone and lacks a portion of them. The sample shows around 56,000 clones, 70% to 80% of them seen only once. The receptor comes from a human donor with non-small cell lung cancer who had a complete response to radiotherapy plus ipilimumab. The starting material was peripheral blood, obtained from a patient treated with radiotherapy plus ipilimumab.

CDR3 protein: CASSLEPGLASTDTQYF. DNA of the CDR3: TGCGCCAGCAGCTTAGAACCGGGACTAGCGTCCACAGATACGCAGTATTTT. The chain uses TRBV5-1 and TRBJ2-3; 10 positions agree with TRBD2. Per the germline V gene, CDR1 is SGHRS and CDR2 is YFSETQ. The ends lost 2 bases at V and 2 bases at J; junction bases unmatched: 8. The CDR3 contains 17 residues.